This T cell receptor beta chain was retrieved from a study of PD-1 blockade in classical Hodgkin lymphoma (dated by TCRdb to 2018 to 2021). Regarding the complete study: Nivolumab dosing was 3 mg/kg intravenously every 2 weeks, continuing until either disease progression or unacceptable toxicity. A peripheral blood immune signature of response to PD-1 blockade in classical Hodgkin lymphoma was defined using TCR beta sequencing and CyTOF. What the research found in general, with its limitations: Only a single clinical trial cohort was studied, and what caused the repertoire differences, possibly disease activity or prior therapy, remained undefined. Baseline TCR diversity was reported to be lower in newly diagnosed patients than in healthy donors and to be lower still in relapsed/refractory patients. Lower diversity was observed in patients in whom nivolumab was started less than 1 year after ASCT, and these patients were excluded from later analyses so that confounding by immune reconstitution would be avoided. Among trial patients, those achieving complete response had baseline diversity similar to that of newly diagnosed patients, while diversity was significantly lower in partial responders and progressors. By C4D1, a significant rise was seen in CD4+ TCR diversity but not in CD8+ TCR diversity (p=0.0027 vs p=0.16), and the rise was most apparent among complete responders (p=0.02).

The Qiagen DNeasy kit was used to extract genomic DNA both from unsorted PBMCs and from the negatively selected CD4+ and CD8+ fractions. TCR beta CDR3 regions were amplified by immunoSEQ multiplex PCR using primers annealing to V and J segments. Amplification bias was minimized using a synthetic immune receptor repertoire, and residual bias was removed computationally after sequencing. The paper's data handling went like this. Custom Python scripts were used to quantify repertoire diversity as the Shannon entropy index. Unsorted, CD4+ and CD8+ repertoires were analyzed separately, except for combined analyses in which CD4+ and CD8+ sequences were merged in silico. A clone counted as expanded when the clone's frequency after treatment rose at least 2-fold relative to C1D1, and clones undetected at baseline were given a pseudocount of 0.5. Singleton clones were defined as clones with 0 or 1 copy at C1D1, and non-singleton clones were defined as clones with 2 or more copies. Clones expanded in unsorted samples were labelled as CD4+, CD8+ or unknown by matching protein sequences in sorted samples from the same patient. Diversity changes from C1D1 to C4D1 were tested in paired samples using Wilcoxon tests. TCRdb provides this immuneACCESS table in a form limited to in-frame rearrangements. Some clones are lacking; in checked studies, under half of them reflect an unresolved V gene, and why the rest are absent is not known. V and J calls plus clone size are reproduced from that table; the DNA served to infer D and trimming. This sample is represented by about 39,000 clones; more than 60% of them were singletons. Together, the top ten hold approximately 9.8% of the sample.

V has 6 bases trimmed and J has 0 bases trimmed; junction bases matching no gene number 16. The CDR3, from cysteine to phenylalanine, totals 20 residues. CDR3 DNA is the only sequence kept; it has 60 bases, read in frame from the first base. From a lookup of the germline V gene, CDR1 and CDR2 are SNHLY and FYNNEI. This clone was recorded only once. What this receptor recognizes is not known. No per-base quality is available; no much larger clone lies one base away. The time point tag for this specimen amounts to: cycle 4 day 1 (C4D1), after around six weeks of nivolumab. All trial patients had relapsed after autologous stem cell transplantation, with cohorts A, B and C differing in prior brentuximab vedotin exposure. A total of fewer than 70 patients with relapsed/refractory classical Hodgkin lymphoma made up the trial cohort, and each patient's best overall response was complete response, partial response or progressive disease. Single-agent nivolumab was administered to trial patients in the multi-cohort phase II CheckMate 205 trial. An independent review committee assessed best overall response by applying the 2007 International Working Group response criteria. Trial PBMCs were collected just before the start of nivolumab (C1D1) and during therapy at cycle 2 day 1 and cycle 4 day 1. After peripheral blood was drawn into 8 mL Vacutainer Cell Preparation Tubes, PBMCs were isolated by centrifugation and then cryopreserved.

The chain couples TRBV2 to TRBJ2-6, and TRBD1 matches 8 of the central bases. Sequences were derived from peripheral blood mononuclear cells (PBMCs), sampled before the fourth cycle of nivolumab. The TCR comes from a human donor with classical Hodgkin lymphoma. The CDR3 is CASSTIQTGTGPSGANVLTF. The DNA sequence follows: TGTGCCAGCAGCACAATACAAACCGGGACAGGACCCTCTGGGGCCAACGTCCTGACTTTC.